The source of this T cell receptor (beta chain) is a study of blood T cell repertoires in COVID-19. Study as a whole: Nucleic acid was either cDNA or gDNA, and it came from T cells, B-cell-depleted T cells, or PBMCs.

Individuals aged roughly 18 to 100 years were recruited from 24 US areas. TCRdb keeps only in-frame clones here, not all; method: immunoSEQ multiplex PCR. This sample yields 270,000 or so clones, of which approximately 88% are seen a single time; more than 0.95% belongs to the top ten. The germline gives CDR1 PRHDT, CDR2 FYEKMQ (reference sequence). The CDR3 spans 15 residues. J was trimmed by 6 bases and V by 6 bases; bases with no gene match: 8. Sequenced sample: PBMCs or T cells enriched from blood (not recorded which). This chain connects TRBV13 to TRBJ2-3, with 11 bases identical to TRBD1. The receptor was derived from a woman in her forties with acute COVID-19. The CDR3 sequence is CASRSWTGGVDTQYF. CDR3 coding DNA: TGTGCCAGCAGATCGTGGACAGGGGGCGTGGATACGCAGTATTTT.